These 23 T cell receptor beta chains were sequenced from one sample in a study of T cells after yellow fever vaccination. MiXCR, applied by TCRdb to the 5' RACE reads, yields one record per CDR3 protein. The top ten clones hold roughly 18% of a sample with about 400,000 distinct CDR3 sequences, around a tenth of them seen once. The source was PBMCs, collected on the day of the first yellow fever vaccination. All receptors derive from a man younger than 35 who received the YFV17D yellow fever vaccine.

This rearrangement joins TRBV5-5 to TRBJ1-5; D is uncertain. CDR1 SGHKS and CDR2 YYEKEE come from the germline V gene (reference sequence). The CDR3 consists of 16 residues. Deletions cut 0 bases from V and 5 bases from J, with 15 bases between. Written as DNA, the CDR3 is TGTGCCAGCAGCTTGGGAACCATGGTCGACGATCAGCCCCAGCATTTT. Amino acids: CASSLGTMVDDQPQHF.

This rearrangement joins TRBV6-5 to TRBJ2-7, with D possibly matching TRBD2 (5 bases). This CDR3 contains 14 residues. Germline V gene data show CDR1 as MNHEY and CDR2 as SVGAGI. V lost 2 bases to trimming and J lost 1 base, with 9 bases between them. CDR3: CASSYGRGSYEQYF. In nucleotides, the CDR3 is TGTGCCAGCAGTTACGGGCGCGGGTCCTACGAGCAGTACTTC.

The gene calls are TRBV5-4 and TRBJ2-3; maybe TRBD2 (6 bases). Germline CDR1 is SGHNT and CDR2 is YYREEE (reference sequence). V lost 1 base to trimming and J lost 3 bases, with 15 bases between them. This CDR3 contains 16 residues. CDR3 nucleotide sequence: TGTGCCAGCAGCTTGTATGGGACTGGGTTTACAGATACGCAGTATTTT. It codes for CASSLYGTGFTDTQYF. Drawing the rest from reference TRBV5-4 and TRBJ2-3, the complete variable domain is ETGVTQSPTHLIKTRGQQVTLRCSSQSGHNTVSWYQQALGQGPQFIFQYYREEENGRGNFPPRFSGLQFPNYSSELNVNALELDDSALYLCASSLYGTGFTDTQYFGPGTRLTVL.

This clonotype was detected ten times or more. The chain recombines TRBV5-1 with TRBJ2-6, with D hard to call. The CDR3 extends over 15 amino acids. Per germline, CDR1 SGHRS and CDR2 YFSETQ. The V and J ends lost 1 base and 1 base respectively, with 6 bases between them. The CDR3 nucleotides are TGCGCCAGCAGCTTGACGCGTTCTGGGGCCAACGTCCTGACTTTC. Translated: CASSLTRSGANVLTF.

This sequence joins TRBV6-1 and TRBJ2-3; D is undetermined. Looked up from germline, CDR1 is MNHNS and CDR2 is SASEGT. Trimming stripped 4 bases from V and 3 bases from J, with 14 bases between. The CDR3 has 15 amino acids. CDR3: CASSARAPRTDTQYF. As DNA, the CDR3 is TGTGCCAGCAGTGCCCGGGCCCCAAGGACAGATACGCAGTATTTT.

This clonotype turned up a few times. The CDR3 spells CASSYMGGAPETQYF. DNA for the CDR3: TGTGCCAGCAGCTACATGGGGGGGGCACCAGAGACCCAGTACTTC. The chain links TRBV7-2 to TRBJ2-5; a weak D match, TRBD2 (7 bases). Trimming took off 4 bases at V and 4 bases at J, with 16 bases between the two ends. Germline CDR1 and CDR2: SGHTA and FQGNSA. The CDR3 runs to 15 residues.

The chain is built from TRBV6-1 and TRBJ1-2; TRBD1 matches 8 bases. V dropped 3 bases and J dropped 2; count of bases not matched to a gene: 8. The CDR3 is 16 residues long. Germline CDR1 is MNHNS and CDR2 is SASEGT. The CDR3 DNA reads TGTGCCAGCAGTGACGGACAGGGCTTCTCCAACTATGGCTACACCTTC. This codes for CASSDGQGFSNYGYTF.

The rearrangement uses TRBV6-5 and TRBJ2-7; 8 positions match TRBD1. With 2 bases clipped from V and 3 bases from J, the junction kept 0 bases outside the gene matches. Germline CDR1 is MNHEY and CDR2 is SVGAGI. The CDR3 length is 13 residues. The DNA of the CDR3 is TGTGCCAGCAGTTACACAGGGGGCTACGAGCAGTACTTC. Residues: CASSYTGGYEQYF.

This clonotype was picked up a small number of times. V usage is TRBV5-1 and J usage is TRBJ2-3; 7 bases line up with TRBD2. This CDR3 has 15 residues. With V trimmed by 4 bases and J by 3 bases, 8 bases remained unmatched. The V gene's germline CDR1 is SGHRS and CDR2 YFSETQ. This CDR3 is CASSETPGGTDTQYF. CDR3 bases: TGCGCCAGCAGCGAAACTCCCGGGGGGACAGATACGCAGTATTTT.

In its sample, this clonotype was seen a few times. The chain combines TRBV7-9 with TRBJ1-5, with 8 positions matching TRBD1. The V gene end was trimmed by 5 bases and the J gene end by 7 bases; junction bases not matched to a gene: 13. The CDR3 has 16 amino acids. Germline-derived CDR1 and CDR2 are SEHNR and FQNEAQ (reference sequence). The CDR3 here is CASSPSGAGGRQPQHF. In DNA, the CDR3 is TGTGCCAGCAGCCCCTCGGGGGCAGGGGGCAGGCAGCCCCAGCATTTT.

J is TRBJ2-2 and V is TRBV28, with 9 bases lining up with TRBD2. Germline V CDR1 and CDR2: MDHEN, SYDVKM. The CDR3 contains 15 residues. Unmatched junction bases numbered 9, after V lost 2 bases and J lost 11 bases. The CDR3 bases are TGTGCCAGCAGTTTAGGCCTAGCGGGGAGTCGAGAGCTGTTTTTT. Translation gives CASSLGLAGSRELFF. Filled out from reference TRBV28 and TRBJ2-2, the complete variable domain reads DVKVTQSSRYLVKRTGEKVFLECVQDMDHENMFWYRQDPGLGLRLIYFSYDVKMKEKGDIPEGYSVSREKKERFSLILESASTNQTSMYLCASSLGLAGSRELFFGEGSRLTVL.

This clonotype was seen a handful of times. The V call is TRBV18, the J call TRBJ1-1; no definite D call. This CDR3 comprises 13 residues. Germline CDR1 and CDR2: KGHSH and LQKENI. With 5 bases removed from V and 0 bases from J, the gap between germline ends came to 7 bases. CDR3 sequence reads: CASSTDMNTEAFF. CDR3 DNA: TGTGCCAGCTCAACAGACATGAACACTGAAGCTTTCTTT.

The chain recombines TRBV29-1 with TRBJ2-1; 9 positions match TRBD1. Germline loops: CDR1 SQVTM, CDR2 ANQGSEA. The CDR3 consists of 17 residues. V shed 1 base, J shed 0 bases, and the junction held 7 bases outside the gene matches. The CDR3 here is CSVEGGQGPYSYNEQFF. The CDR3 coding sequence is TGCAGCGTTGAAGGGGGACAGGGTCCATACTCCTACAATGAGCAGTTCTTC.

In this sample, this clonotype turned up once. The chain is built from TRBV6-5 and TRBJ2-3, with D perhaps matching TRBD2 (5 bases). V lost 2 bases and J lost 4, with 10 bases in between. The CDR3 length is 14 residues. Germline CDR1 MNHEY, CDR2 SVGAGI. The CDR3 here is CASSYMLAADTQYF. In DNA form, the CDR3 reads TGTGCCAGCAGTTACATGCTAGCCGCAGATACGCAGTATTTT.

This chain joins TRBV10-3 and TRBJ2-5; the D gene is possibly TRBD2 (6 bases). The germline V gene encodes CDR1 ENHRY and CDR2 SYGVKD. The ends were cut back, 2 bases at V and 3 bases at J, with 7 bases in the middle. This CDR3 has 13 amino acids. The CDR3 DNA reads TGTGCCATCAGTGAGGCGGGGAAAGAGACCCAGTACTTC. Amino acids: CAISEAGKETQYF.

The J gene is TRBJ1-1, the V gene TRBV5-1; no definite D call. The V gene lost 3 bases and the J gene lost 5 bases, with 14 bases spanning the gap. Per germline, CDR1 SGHRS and CDR2 YFSETQ. This CDR3 comprises 14 residues. CDR3 DNA: TGCGCCAGCAGCTCCGGGCCGGGAAGGACTGAAGCTTTCTTT. Encoded protein: CASSSGPGRTEAFF.

The rearrangement uses TRBV20-1 and TRBJ2-3; D possibly matches TRBD1 or TRBD2 (5 bases each). Trimming shortened V by 6 bases and J by 2 bases, and 21 bases separated the two germline ends. CDR1 DFQATT and CDR2 SNEGSKA come from the germline V gene (reference sequence). This CDR3 is built from 16 residues. The CDR3 nucleotides are TGCAGTGCCCCAAAGGCGGGCAGGGCTCCCACAGATACGCAGTATTTT. Protein sequence: CSAPKAGRAPTDTQYF.

The chain links TRBV24-1 to TRBJ2-1; 8 bases line up with TRBD1. The CDR3 is 17 residues long. V was pared by 1 base and J by 1 base, with 5 bases of the junction left unmatched. Looked up from germline, CDR1 is KGHDR and CDR2 is SFDVKD. This chain's CDR3 is CATSDFRGDRSYNEQFF. CDR3 bases: TGTGCCACCAGTGATTTTCGTGGGGACAGGTCCTACAATGAGCAGTTCTTC.

A few counts support this clonotype. The rearrangement joins TRBV9 to TRBJ1-5, with 12 bases lining up with TRBD1. The CDR3 length is 16 residues. From germline, CDR1 is SGDLS and CDR2 YYNGEE. Trimming cost V 4 bases and J 2 bases; bases outside gene matches: 4. CDR3 in DNA: TGTGCCAGCAGCCCAGGGACAGGGGGCCGCAATCAGCCCCAGCATTTT. Protein sequence: CASSPGTGGRNQPQHF.

The chain uses TRBV20-1 and TRBJ2-3, with 9 positions matching TRBD1. Germline V gene lookup returns CDR1 DFQATT and CDR2 SNEGSKA (reference sequence). V lost 3 bases to trimming and J lost 0 bases; unmatched junction nucleotides: 4. This CDR3 is built from 15 residues. The CDR3 protein is CSARGQGVSTDTQYF. The CDR3 nucleotides are TGCAGTGCTAGGGGACAGGGTGTAAGCACAGATACGCAGTATTTT.

This chain connects TRBV5-6 to TRBJ2-5; the D gene is possibly TRBD1 (6 bases). Trimming took off 2 bases at V and 3 bases at J, with 8 bases between the two ends. Germline V gives CDR1 SGHDT, CDR2 YYEEEE. There are 13 residues in the CDR3. CDR3: CASSFTGKETQYF. The CDR3 nucleotides read TGTGCCAGCAGCTTTACAGGGAAAGAGACCCAGTACTTC.

The V call is TRBV5-6, the J call TRBJ2-7; tentative D call: TRBD2 (5 bases). Germline V gene data show CDR1 as SGHDT and CDR2 as YYEEEE. The CDR3 sequence is 14 residues long. V was shortened by 5 bases and J by 1 base, with 13 bases between the two germline ends. In nucleotides, the CDR3 is TGTGCCAGCAGACGAGTCGGGGTATCCTACGAGCAGTACGTC. It is translated as CASRRVGVSYEQYV.

There are a few counts of this clonotype. The chain combines TRBV5-1 with TRBJ2-2; 8 bases line up with TRBD1. The CDR3 has 15 residues. The V gene end was trimmed by 2 bases and the J gene end by 6 bases; junction bases not matched to a gene: 6. Germline V lookup: CDR1 SGHRS, CDR2 YFSETQ. The CDR3 nucleotides are TGCGCCAGCAGCTTTCAGGGGGCTTTTGCCGGGGAGCTGTTTTTT. Translated: CASSFQGAFAGELFF.